This TCR beta chain originates from a study of T cell responses to AZD1222 COVID-19 vaccine. CDR1 SGHAT and CDR2 FQNNGV come from the germline V gene. V gave up 4 bases and J gave up 8 bases; unmatched junction bases: 5. The CDR3 is 14 residues long. Sequencing used immunoSEQ multiplex PCR; TCRdb keeps in-frame clones, though not all of them. This sample carries just over 150,000 clones, 75% to 90% of them seen once, and the ten largest clones take roughly 10%. The study's findings and limits: Most donors were white British and more were female, and clonal diversity was possibly underestimated. Just a handful of AZD1222 recipients were seropositive at baseline. Unmutated regions of variants are reportedly targeted by nearly half of spike-specific TCRs.

This clone was recorded once. Its cognate antigen is unknown. It was second doses at about 4 or about 12 weeks that were pooled. The clonotype was recovered from an adult who received the AZD1222 COVID-19 vaccine. The V gene is TRBV11-2, the J gene TRBJ1-6, with TRBD1 matching over 7 bases. The sample was peripheral blood, taken 28 days after the second AZD1222 dose. CDR3 residues: CASSSGTAYSPLHF. The DNA for the CDR3 is TGTGCCAGCAGCTCCGGGACAGCCTATTCACCCCTCCACTTT.